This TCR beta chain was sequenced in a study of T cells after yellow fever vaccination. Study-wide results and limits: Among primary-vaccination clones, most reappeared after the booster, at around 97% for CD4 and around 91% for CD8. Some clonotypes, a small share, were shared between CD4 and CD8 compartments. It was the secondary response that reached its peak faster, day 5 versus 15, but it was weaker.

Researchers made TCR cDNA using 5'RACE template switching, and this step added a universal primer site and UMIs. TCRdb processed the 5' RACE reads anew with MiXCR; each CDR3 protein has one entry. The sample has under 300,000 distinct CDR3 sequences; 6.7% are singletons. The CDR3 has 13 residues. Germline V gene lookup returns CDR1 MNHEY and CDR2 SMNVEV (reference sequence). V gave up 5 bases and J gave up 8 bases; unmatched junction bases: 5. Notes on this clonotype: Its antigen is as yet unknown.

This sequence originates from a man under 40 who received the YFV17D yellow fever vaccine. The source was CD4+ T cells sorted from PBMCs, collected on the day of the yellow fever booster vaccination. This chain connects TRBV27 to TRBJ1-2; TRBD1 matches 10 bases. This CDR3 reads CASSTPTGGGYTF. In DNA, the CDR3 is TGTGCCAGCAGTACCCCGACAGGGGGCGGCTACACCTTC.